This T cell receptor beta chain was obtained from a study of early T cells in non-severe SARS-CoV-2 infection. The study's findings and limits: Comparison of clonotypes with VDJdb favored anti-spike CD8 responses while missing private and CD4 specificities.

Researchers tagged individual cDNA molecules with unique molecular identifiers. TCRdb called the 5' RACE reads again in MiXCR, with one record for every CDR3 protein. Counted here are 50,000 to 80,000 distinct CDR3 sequences, less than 5.5% occurring once; the ten biggest clones make up under 6.5%. V lost 0 bases and J 5 bases, leaving 12 bases between the germline ends. This CDR3 spans 16 amino acids. CDR1 is SGDLS, CDR2 YYNGEE, per germline. Points on this clonotype: What it recognizes is unknown.

This clonotype was obtained from an adult who was a healthcare worker with PCR-confirmed SARS-CoV-2 infection or an uninfected control (not recorded which). Sequencing input: whole blood. The chain has TRBV9 and TRBJ1-6; a possible D gene is TRBD1 (6 bases). The CDR3 sequence is CASSVADWGHNSPLHF. In nucleotides, the CDR3 is TGTGCCAGCAGCGTAGCTGATTGGGGGCATAATTCACCCCTCCACTTT.